A selection of T cell receptor beta chains follows, all from one sample in a study of technical replicates of blood from a few donors. Assay: immunoSEQ multiplex PCR; the TCRdb copy retains only in-frame clones and omits some. The sample consists of approximately 69,000 clones, almost 98% of them appearing once. The source material was T cells isolated from PBMCs. These receptors originate from a human donor in good health. The CDR3 runs from the conserved cysteine through the conserved F or W. The D gene is left open where the match is weak. Expanded clones get a size class; other rows say once, few or many, or leave the size out.

size	D	J	V	CDR3	DNA
NA	NA	TRBJ2-1	TRBV11-1	CASSSRHYEQFF	TGTGCCAGCAGCTCCCGACACTATGAGCAGTTCTTC
NA	NA	TRBJ1-1	TRBV7-9	CASSSLTPEAFF	TGTGCCAGCAGCTCCTTGACACCTGAAGCTTTCTTT
NA	NA	TRBJ2-7	TRBV18	CASSPEAGFHEQYF	TGTGCCAGCTCACCCGAGGCGGGCTTCCACGAGCAGTACTTC
NA	NA	TRBJ1-3	TRBV7-9	CASSETVSGNTIYF	TGTGCCAGCAGCGAGACAGTCTCTGGAAACACCATATATTTT
NA	NA	TRBJ2-7	TRBV7-9	CASSLEGGLYEQYF	TGTGCCAGCAGCTTAGAGGGGGGGCTCTACGAGCAGTACTTC
NA	NA	TRBJ1-2	TRBV5-1	CASSSDPGVLNYGYTF	TGCGCCAGCAGCTCAGACCCAGGGGTCCTTAACTATGGCTACACCTTC
NA	TRBD1	TRBJ2-7	TRBV5-1	CASSLPGGGYEQYF	TGCGCCAGCAGCTTGCCAGGGGGTGGCTACGAGCAGTACTTC
NA	TRBD1	TRBJ1-6	TRBV7-9	CASSFPTGATTYNSPLHF	TGTGCCAGCAGCTTTCCAACAGGGGCGACGACCTATAATTCACCCCTCCACTTT
NA	TRBD1	TRBJ1-1	TRBV19	CASSSETGYPPEAFF	TGTGCCAGTAGTTCGGAGACAGGGTATCCTCCTGAGGCTTTCTTT
NA	NA	TRBJ2-2	TRBV7-9	CANKSFGNTGELFF	TGTGCCAATAAGAGCTTTGGGAACACCGGGGAGCTGTTTTTT
NA	NA	TRBJ1-1	TRBV15	CATSKEVNTEAFF	TGTGCCACCAGCAAGGAGGTGAACACTGAAGCTTTCTTT
NA	TRBD2	TRBJ2-3	TRBV2	CASSEYGGLADTQYF	TGTGCCAGCAGTGAATACGGGGGGTTGGCCGATACGCAGTATTTT
once	NA	TRBJ2-7	TRBV28	CASSPTGNDEQYF	TGTGCCAGCAGCCCTACAGGGAACGACGAGCAGTACTTC
NA	TRBD1	TRBJ1-1	TRBV5-1	CASSSTGSTEAFF	TGCGCCAGCAGCTCGACAGGGAGCACTGAAGCTTTCTTT
once	NA	TRBJ2-7	TRBV10-3	CAIAGASYEQYF	TGTGCCATTGCAGGGGCTTCCTACGAGCAGTACTTC
NA	NA	TRBJ2-1	TRBV27	CASSRGSGVYNEQFF	TGTGCCAGCAGTAGGGGGTCCGGAGTCTACAATGAGCAGTTCTTC
NA	TRBD2	TRBJ2-7	TRBV7-9	CASSLLAGVYEQYF	TGTGCCAGCAGCTTACTAGCGGGGGTATACGAGCAGTACTTC
NA	TRBD1	TRBJ2-5	TRBV5-1	CASSKVRQGARDQETQYF	TGCGCCAGCAGCAAGGTCAGACAGGGGGCACGCGACCAAGAGACCCAGTACTTC
NA	NA	TRBJ2-1	TRBV7-2	CASRPKKLASNEQFF	TGTGCCAGCAGACCGAAAAAACTAGCCTCCAATGAGCAGTTCTTC
NA	NA	TRBJ2-1	TRBV12-5	CASGLGEAPLNEQFF	TGTGCTAGTGGTTTAGGGGAGGCCCCTTTGAATGAGCAGTTCTTC
NA	NA	TRBJ1-4	TRBV19	CASSNSQLQGEKLFF	TGTGCCAGTAGTAATTCCCAATTACAGGGTGAAAAACTGTTTTTT
NA	TRBD2	TRBJ2-5	TRBV7-9	CASSHLAGDVQETQYF	TGTGCCAGCAGCCACCTAGCGGGGGACGTGCAAGAGACCCAGTACTTC
NA	TRBD1	TRBJ2-7	TRBV6-5	CASSFGQGDEQYF	TGTGCCAGCAGTTTCGGACAGGGTGACGAGCAGTACTTC
NA	NA	TRBJ1-4	TRBV28	CASRDSNYEKLFF	TGTGCCAGCAGGGACAGTAACTATGAAAAACTGTTTTTT
NA	NA	TRBJ1-6	TRBV4-1	CASSQDGRGSRGRTNSPLHF	TGCGCCAGCAGCCAAGATGGAAGGGGTTCTCGCGGGAGAACAAATTCACCCCTCCACTTT
NA	NA	TRBJ2-3	TRBV2	CASEGGLFGTDTQYF	TGTGCCAGTGAGGGGGGACTATTTGGCACAGATACGCAGTATTTT
NA	TRBD1	TRBJ2-5	TRBV29-1	CSADRDSQETQYF	TGCAGCGCCGACCGGGACAGCCAAGAGACCCAGTACTTC
NA	NA	TRBJ1-1	TRBV11-2	CASSLFGETEAFF	TGTGCCAGCAGCTTGTTCGGTGAAACTGAAGCTTTCTTT
NA	NA	TRBJ2-7	TRBV4-1	CASSQELDTPYEQYF	TGCGCCAGCAGCCAAGAACTAGACACCCCCTACGAGCAGTACTTC
NA	TRBD1	TRBJ1-1	TRBV7-9	CASSPQTGMNTEAFF	TGTGCCAGCAGCCCGCAGACAGGGATGAACACTGAAGCTTTCTTT
once	TRBD1	TRBJ1-3	TRBV11-3	CASTRDRDSGNTIYF	TGTGCCAGCACCCGTGACAGGGACTCTGGAAACACCATATATTTT
once	TRBD1	TRBJ2-7	TRBV7-9	CASSLAGTGRSYEQYF	TGTGCCAGCAGCTTAGCGGGGACAGGGCGAAGCTACGAGCAGTACTTC
NA	TRBD1	TRBJ1-6	TRBV9	CASSPGTVNSPLHF	TGTGCCAGCAGCCCCGGGACAGTCAATTCACCCCTCCACTTT
NA	NA	TRBJ1-2	TRBV15	CATSPTPVANYGYTF	TGTGCCACCAGTCCCACCCCCGTAGCTAACTATGGCTACACCTTC
NA	TRBD1	TRBJ2-7	TRBV19	CASGQGASEQYF	TGTGCCAGTGGGCAGGGGGCATCCGAGCAGTACTTC
NA	NA	TRBJ2-5	TRBV10-1	CATPGRGRRETQYF	TGCGCCACCCCCGGGAGGGGGCGAAGAGAGACCCAGTACTTC
NA	TRBD1	TRBJ2-7	TRBV10-1	CASSHRGSDEQYF	TGCGCCAGCAGCCACAGGGGGAGCGACGAGCAGTACTTC
NA	NA	TRBJ1-2	TRBV10-3	CAVHPVPDTNYGYTF	TGTGCCGTCCATCCCGTTCCGGACACCAACTATGGCTACACCTTC
NA	NA	TRBJ2-7	TRBV11-2	CASSLDSYEQYF	TGTGCCAGCAGCTTAGACAGTTACGAGCAGTACTTC
NA	NA	TRBJ2-2	TRBV5-1	CASSFVGASTGELFF	TGCGCCAGCAGCTTCGTGGGGGCCTCCACCGGGGAGCTGTTTTTT
NA	NA	TRBJ2-7	TRBV19	CASSIDPAGSLYEQYF	TGTGCCAGTAGTATAGATCCGGCGGGGAGTCTGTACGAGCAGTACTTC